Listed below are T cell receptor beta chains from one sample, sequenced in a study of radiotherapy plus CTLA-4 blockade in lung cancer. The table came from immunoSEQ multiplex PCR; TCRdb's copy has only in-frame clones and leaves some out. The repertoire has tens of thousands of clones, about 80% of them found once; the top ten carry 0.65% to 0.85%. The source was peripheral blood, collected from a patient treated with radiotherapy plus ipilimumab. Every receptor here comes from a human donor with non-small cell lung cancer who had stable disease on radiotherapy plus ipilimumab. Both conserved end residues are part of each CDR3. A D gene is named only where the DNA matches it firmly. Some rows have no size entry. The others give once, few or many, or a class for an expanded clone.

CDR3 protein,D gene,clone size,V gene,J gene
CASSKGLSNMNTEAFF,-,-,TRBV21-1,TRBJ1-1
CASSASTGSLYNEQFF,-,-,TRBV9,TRBJ2-1
CASSLDRGTYNEQFF,TRBD1,-,TRBV7-3,TRBJ2-1
CASSLRTHSGMNTEAFF,-,-,TRBV18,TRBJ1-1
CASSPSGGRGETQYF,TRBD2,once,TRBV5-4,TRBJ2-5
CASCRVDTYGYTF,-,-,TRBV6-5,TRBJ1-2
CASKRDATNEKLFF,-,-,TRBV18,TRBJ1-4
CAWSVENTGELFF,-,-,TRBV30,TRBJ2-2
CASSPFEGNTGELFF,-,-,TRBV18,TRBJ2-2
CASSLQRSDSYGYTF,-,-,TRBV5-1,TRBJ1-2
CASSPIIPDPGTEAFF,-,-,TRBV21-1,TRBJ1-1
CASSEGTSGAGYEQFF,TRBD2,-,TRBV10-1,TRBJ2-1
CASSLKNTGELFF,-,few,TRBV7-3,TRBJ2-2
CASSIGMGRDTEAFF,-,-,TRBV19,TRBJ1-1
CASPGLGNTEAFF,-,-,TRBV30,TRBJ1-1
CASSSTYQETQYF,-,-,TRBV7-8,TRBJ2-5
CASSLPGRGWDEQYF,-,once,TRBV27,TRBJ2-7
CASSARENYGYTF,-,-,TRBV19,TRBJ1-2
CASSPRTGGAYEQYF,TRBD1,-,TRBV11-2,TRBJ2-7
CASSWGIAIQETQYF,-,-,TRBV5-6,TRBJ2-5
CASSEPRGGDFTGELFF,-,-,TRBV25-1,TRBJ2-2
CASSFGRNNSPLHF,-,few,TRBV6-1,TRBJ1-6
CASSLGERDTQYF,-,-,TRBV5-4,TRBJ2-3
CSVPRGPQETQYF,TRBD1,-,TRBV29-1,TRBJ2-5
CASNRQGSEAFF,TRBD1,-,TRBV27,TRBJ1-1
CASSGSVRGNEQFF,-,-,TRBV19,TRBJ2-1
CASSYGQGLGLGEKLFF,TRBD1,once,TRBV5-5,TRBJ1-4
CASSEQGLVGLGEQFF,-,-,TRBV2,TRBJ2-1
CASSRGGTTNEKLFF,-,-,TRBV4-1,TRBJ1-4
CASRTGSPSTDTQYF,-,-,TRBV2,TRBJ2-3
CASKRGFGNPYEQYF,-,-,TRBV6-5,TRBJ2-7
CASSSPPTGFEIWNTEAFF,TRBD1,-,TRBV7-6,TRBJ1-1
CASSYSTGIYGYTF,-,-,TRBV6-5,TRBJ1-2
CTSSQSPSGGETDTQYF,-,-,TRBV1,TRBJ2-3
CASSGDSLSQPQHF,TRBD1,-,TRBV9,TRBJ1-5
CASSLFGGGKDYGYTF,TRBD1,-,TRBV5-1,TRBJ1-2
CASSLMGVGVASLSPLHF,-,-,TRBV7-9,TRBJ1-6
CASSLQSDSNQPQHF,-,-,TRBV4-2,TRBJ1-5
CASSVGEGWVTYNSPLHF,-,-,TRBV9,TRBJ1-6
CASSYSPENSPSPLHF,-,-,TRBV6-5,TRBJ1-6
CASGPGGAGETQYF,TRBD2,once,TRBV12-5,TRBJ2-5
CASSLSPSTDTQYF,-,-,TRBV5-8,TRBJ2-3
CASSRAYTDTQYF,-,-,TRBV6-1,TRBJ2-3
CASSPQSGSYNEQFF,TRBD2,-,TRBV14,TRBJ2-1
CASSPADRGDNEQFF,TRBD1,-,TRBV28,TRBJ2-1
CASSILVTGGDGTQYF,TRBD1,-,TRBV19,TRBJ2-5
CASSLGLSSGNTIYF,-,-,TRBV5-4,TRBJ1-3
CASSVGGTGNSPLHF,TRBD1,-,TRBV9,TRBJ1-6
CASSVGQASEQYF,-,-,TRBV9,TRBJ2-7
CASRQGSYGYTF,TRBD1,-,TRBV28,TRBJ1-2
CASIPTGVSYGYTF,-,-,TRBV19,TRBJ1-2
CASSLAVGRTTGELFF,-,-,TRBV7-6,TRBJ2-2